The 24 T cell receptor beta chains below all came from one sample that was sequenced in a study of T-cell memory formation after mild COVID-19. Via MiXCR, TCRdb re-called the 5' RACE reads, giving one row per CDR3 protein. The top ten hold about 23% of the sample, which has 190,000 or so distinct CDR3 sequences, about a fifth seen once. Sequencing was done on a sample of PBMCs or a T cell subset sorted from them (not recorded which). The receptors shown here come from an adult woman who had mild COVID-19 (a few samples of this study predate the infection). Cell type and time point are not known.

This clonotype showed up just a few times. DNA for the CDR3: TGTGCCAGCAGCCAAGGGTACCTAGCGGGAGCAGATACGCAGTATTTT. It yields the protein CASSQGYLAGADTQYF. The rearrangement joins TRBV4-2 to TRBJ2-3; TRBD2 agrees at 10 bases. Unmatched junction bases numbered 5, after V lost 1 base and J lost 4 bases. CDR3 length: 16 residues. The V gene's germline CDR1 is LGHNA and CDR2 YNFKEQ.

This clonotype was detected only a few times. The genes are TRBV7-2 and TRBJ2-7; 7 nucleotides agree with TRBD1. The germline CDR1 and CDR2 sequences are SGHTA and FQGNSA. After removal of 5 bases from V and 4 bases from J, the junction contained 8 bases not matched to a gene. The CDR3 covers 14 residues. Here the CDR3 reads CASSGRTGVYEQYF. In DNA, the CDR3 is TGTGCCAGCAGCGGACGGACAGGAGTGTACGAGCAGTACTTC. The entire variable domain, with the rest obtained from reference TRBV7-2 and TRBJ2-7, is as follows: GAGVSQSPSNKVTEKGKDVELRCDPISGHTALYWYRQSLGQGLEFLIYFQGNSAPDKSGLPSDRFSAERTGGSVSTLTIQRTQQEDSAVYLCASSGRTGVYEQYFGPGTRLTVT.

The chain links TRBV11-2 to TRBJ2-1, with 13 bases fitting TRBD2. Germline CDR1 reads SGHAT; CDR2 reads FQNNGV. The CDR3 has 15 amino acids. The V segment lost 2 bases and the J segment 10 bases; nucleotides outside the gene matches: 5. CDR3 in DNA: TGTGCCAGCAGCTTACCGGGACTAGCGGGGATGGAGCAGTTCTTC. It is translated as CASSLPGLAGMEQFF.

This clonotype was observed a few times. V gene TRBV25-1 combines with J gene TRBJ1-5; 8 positions match TRBD1. V trimming: 8 bases; J trimming: 4 bases; junction bases outside the gene matches: 7. Germline V CDR1 and CDR2: MGHDK, SYGVNS. The CDR3 has 14 amino acids. The CDR3 nucleotides read TGTGCCAGCGGAATAGGACAGGGTAATCAGCCCCAGCATTTT. Translating gives CASGIGQGNQPQHF.

The rearrangement joins TRBV7-9 to TRBJ2-7; D perhaps matches TRBD1 (5 bases). This CDR3 has 12 amino acids. The germline V gene encodes CDR1 SEHNR and CDR2 FQNEAQ (reference sequence). V dropped 4 bases and J dropped 4 bases, with 8 bases sitting between them. For the CDR3, the DNA is TGTGCCAGCAGCTCGAAGGGGTACGAGCAGTACTTC. Its protein is CASSSKGYEQYF.

This chain uses TRBV12-5 with TRBJ2-3, with D perhaps TRBD1 or TRBD2 (6 bases each). Germline values: CDR1 LGHNT, CDR2 FRNRAP. Between the trimmed V and J ends, which lost 1 base and 2 bases, there was a span of 10 bases. The CDR3 covers 15 residues. CDR3 nucleotide sequence: TGTGCTAGTGGTTTGGCGGGGGCCTACACAGATACGCAGTATTTT. It translates to CASGLAGAYTDTQYF. The entire variable domain, with the rest obtained from reference TRBV12-5 and TRBJ2-3, is as follows: DARVTQTPRHKVTEMGQEVTMRCQPILGHNTVFWYRQTMMQGLELLAYFRNRAPLDDSGMPKDRFSAEMPDATLATLKIQPSEPRDSAVYFCASGLAGAYTDTQYFGPGTRLTVL.

This clonotype was counted between two and nine times. V is TRBV6-5 and J is TRBJ1-2; D gene unclear. The CDR3 runs 15 residues. Deletions cut 2 bases from V and 4 bases from J, with 14 bases between. Germline CDR1 is MNHEY and CDR2 is SVGAGI. The CDR3 spells CASSYSNSLVYGYTF. In DNA form, the CDR3 reads TGTGCCAGCAGTTACAGTAACAGCTTAGTCTATGGCTACACCTTC.

The V gene is TRBV12-3 or TRBV12-4, the J gene TRBJ1-5; D ambiguous. The CDR3 contains 14 residues. V was pared by 7 bases and J by 0 bases, with 10 bases between. CDR3 amino acids: CASTGLNSNQPQHF. CDR3 coding DNA: TGTGCCAGCACCGGACTGAATAGCAATCAGCCCCAGCATTTT.

This chain's CDR3 is CASRPDWTDTQYF. Written as DNA, the CDR3 is TGTGCCAGCAGGCCAGATTGGACAGATACGCAGTATTTT. The chain has TRBV12-3 or TRBV12-4 and TRBJ2-3; D unclear. Trimming stripped 6 bases from V and 3 bases from J, with 10 bases between. CDR3 length equals 13 residues.

CDR3 amino acids: CASSAGGETQYF. As DNA, the CDR3 is TGTGCCAGCAGCGCAGGGGGTGAGACCCAGTACTTC. This sequence joins TRBV9 and TRBJ2-5, with 7 bases aligning to TRBD1. Germline V gene data show CDR1 as SGDLS and CDR2 as YYNGEE. With V trimmed by 3 bases and J by 5 bases, 1 base remained unmatched. The CDR3 totals 12 residues.

The chain combines TRBV5-6 with TRBJ2-7; 8 bases line up with TRBD1. CDR1 is SGHDT, CDR2 YYEEEE, per germline. This CDR3 region has 15 residues. Unmatched junction bases numbered 9, after V lost 4 bases and J lost 3 bases. The DNA of the CDR3 is TGTGCCAGCAGCCCTACTGGACAGGGCTACTACGAGCAGTACTTC. Residues: CASSPTGQGYYEQYF.

This clonotype has just a few counts. The rearrangement uses TRBV18 and TRBJ2-7; D perhaps matches TRBD2 (6 bases). This CDR3 has 12 amino acids. V was cut by 2 bases and J by 6 bases, with 8 bases left in between. The germline V gene has CDR1 KGHSH and CDR2 LQKENI. The CDR3: CASSPGGPEQYF. The CDR3 DNA reads TGTGCCAGCTCACCAGGAGGGCCCGAGCAGTACTTC.

This sequence joins TRBV12-3 or TRBV12-4 and TRBJ2-7; TRBD2 agrees at 12 bases. The CDR3 contains 14 residues. With V trimmed by 4 bases and J by 6 bases, 4 bases remained unmatched. For the CDR3, the DNA is TGTGCCAGCAGTTCGGCTAGCGGGGGGGTCGAGCAGTACTTC. Translating it yields CASSSASGGVEQYF.

This clonotype showed up just once. V gene TRBV19 combines with J gene TRBJ1-1; D is unresolved. V dropped 4 bases and J dropped 3 bases, with 18 bases sitting between them. Germline assignment: CDR1 LNHDA and CDR2 SQIVND (reference sequence). The CDR3 is 16 residues long. CDR3 sequence: CASSSPKGSWDTEAFF. DNA of the CDR3: TGTGCCAGTAGTAGTCCCAAGGGTAGCTGGGACACTGAAGCTTTCTTT.

This clonotype has more than one count but fewer than ten. The V gene is TRBV6-5, the J gene TRBJ2-1; possibly TRBD2 for D (5 bases). The germline V gene encodes CDR1 MNHEY and CDR2 SVGAGI. Deletions cut 2 bases from V and 4 bases from J, with 24 bases between. This CDR3 has 19 amino acids. The CDR3 coding sequence is TGTGCCAGCAGTTACGCGGGTGGCGTGGTCCCGGGTAAATACAATGAGCAGTTCTTC. Translation: CASSYAGGVVPGKYNEQFF.

The chain recombines TRBV5-1 with TRBJ2-2; 9 bases line up with TRBD2. Per germline, CDR1 SGHRS and CDR2 YFSETQ. CDR3 length equals 14 residues. V was pared by 6 bases and J by 2 bases, with 2 bases of the junction left unmatched. The CDR3 spells CASTSGDNTGELFF. In DNA, the CDR3 is TGCGCCAGCACTAGCGGGGATAACACCGGGGAGCTGTTTTTT.

The V and J genes are TRBV5-1 and TRBJ1-1; D ambiguous. CDR1 is SGHRS and CDR2 is YFSETQ in the germline V gene. This CDR3 contains 18 residues. V was clipped by 0 bases and J by 0 bases, with 18 bases between them. CDR3 DNA: TGCGCCAGCAGCTTGGGAGGGCTTGGGCAAGGCCTGAACACTGAAGCTTTCTTT. Residues: CASSLGGLGQGLNTEAFF.

This clonotype was found a few times. At one boundary the junction diverges from the germline segment, which might be a read error. V usage is TRBV4-1 and J usage is TRBJ2-7; D uncertain. Germline-derived CDR1 and CDR2 are MGHRA and YSYEKL. The CDR3 has 14 residues. The CDR3, as DNA: TGCGCCAGCAGTCAAGAGGTAGGGACCTACGAGCAGTACTTC. It yields the protein CASSQEVGTYEQYF.

This rearrangement joins TRBV7-6 to TRBJ2-7, with 8 bases aligning to TRBD1. CDR1 is SGHVS, CDR2 FNYEAQ, per germline. This CDR3 spans 15 amino acids. The V and J ends lost 5 bases and 2 bases, in that order; junction bases with no gene match: 8. The CDR3 sequence is CASSAGTGGTYEQYF. The CDR3 coding sequence is TGTGCCAGCAGCGCCGGGACAGGCGGGACCTACGAGCAGTACTTC. Based on the CDR3 plus reference TRBV7-6 and TRBJ2-7, the full variable domain is GAGVSQSPRYKVTKRGQDVALRCDPISGHVSLYWYRQALGQGPEFLTYFNYEAQQDKSGLPNDRFSAERPEGSISTLTIQRTEQRDSAMYRCASSAGTGGTYEQYFGPGTRLTVT.

The chain couples TRBV7-9 to TRBJ2-5; 8 bases line up with TRBD1. The ends lost 4 bases at V and 3 bases at J; junction bases unmatched: 28. Germline loops: CDR1 SEHNR, CDR2 FQNEAQ (reference sequence). The CDR3 length is 22 residues. The CDR3: CASSSGQGTGPRGHPTKETQYF. The CDR3, as DNA: TGTGCCAGCAGCTCAGGGCAGGGGACAGGTCCGAGGGGCCATCCAACGAAAGAGACCCAGTACTTC.

V and J are TRBV12-5 and TRBJ1-2; D may be TRBD1 (6 bases). V was pared by 6 bases and J by 7 bases, with 12 bases between. The CDR3 totals 12 residues. CDR1 is LGHNT, CDR2 FRNRAP, per germline. The CDR3 sequence is CASGEQGSGYTF. CDR3 DNA: TGTGCTAGTGGCGAACAGGGTTCTGGCTACACCTTC.

This clonotype has just a few counts. The V call is TRBV12-3 or TRBV12-4, the J call TRBJ1-1; the match to TRBD1 covers 9 bases. The CDR3 covers 16 residues. J lost 0 bases, V lost 5 bases, and 7 bases had no gene match. The CDR3 DNA reads TGTGCCAGCAGTCCGACAGGGGGGTTAGTGAACACTGAAGCTTTCTTT. As protein: CASSPTGGLVNTEAFF.

This clonotype has only a few counts. This chain links TRBV19 with TRBJ2-7; TRBD2 aligns across 8 bases. V gave up 3 bases and J gave up 1 base; unmatched junction bases: 5. The CDR3 is made up of 15 amino acids. Germline CDR1 reads LNHDA; CDR2 reads SQIVND (reference sequence). CDR3 region: CASSMSGSESYEQYF. The CDR3 coding sequence is TGTGCCAGTAGTATGAGCGGGAGTGAGTCCTACGAGCAGTACTTC.

The chain links TRBV4-1 to TRBJ1-1; no reliable D call. Germline assignment: CDR1 MGHRA and CDR2 YSYEKL. V shed 0 bases and J shed 3 bases, with 11 bases lying between them. The CDR3 is 15 amino acids. The chain's CDR3 is CASSQEGGAYTEAFF. The DNA for the CDR3 is TGCGCCAGCAGCCAAGAAGGCGGAGCTTACACTGAAGCTTTCTTT.